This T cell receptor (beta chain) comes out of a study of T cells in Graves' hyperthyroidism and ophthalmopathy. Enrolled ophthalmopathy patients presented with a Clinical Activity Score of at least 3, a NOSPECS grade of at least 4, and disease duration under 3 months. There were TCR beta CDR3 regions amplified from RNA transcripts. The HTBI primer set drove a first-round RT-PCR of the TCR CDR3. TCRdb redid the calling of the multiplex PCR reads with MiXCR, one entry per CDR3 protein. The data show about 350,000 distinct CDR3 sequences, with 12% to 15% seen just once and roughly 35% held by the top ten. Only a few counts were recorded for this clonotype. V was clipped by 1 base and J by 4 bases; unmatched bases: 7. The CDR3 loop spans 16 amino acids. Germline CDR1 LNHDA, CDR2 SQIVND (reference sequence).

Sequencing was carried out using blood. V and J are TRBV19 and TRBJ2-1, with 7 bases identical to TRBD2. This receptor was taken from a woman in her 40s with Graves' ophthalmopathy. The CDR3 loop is CASSIVGRGLYNEQFF. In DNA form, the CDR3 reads TGTGCCAGTAGTATAGTTGGGAGGGGCCTATACAATGAGCAGTTCTTC.